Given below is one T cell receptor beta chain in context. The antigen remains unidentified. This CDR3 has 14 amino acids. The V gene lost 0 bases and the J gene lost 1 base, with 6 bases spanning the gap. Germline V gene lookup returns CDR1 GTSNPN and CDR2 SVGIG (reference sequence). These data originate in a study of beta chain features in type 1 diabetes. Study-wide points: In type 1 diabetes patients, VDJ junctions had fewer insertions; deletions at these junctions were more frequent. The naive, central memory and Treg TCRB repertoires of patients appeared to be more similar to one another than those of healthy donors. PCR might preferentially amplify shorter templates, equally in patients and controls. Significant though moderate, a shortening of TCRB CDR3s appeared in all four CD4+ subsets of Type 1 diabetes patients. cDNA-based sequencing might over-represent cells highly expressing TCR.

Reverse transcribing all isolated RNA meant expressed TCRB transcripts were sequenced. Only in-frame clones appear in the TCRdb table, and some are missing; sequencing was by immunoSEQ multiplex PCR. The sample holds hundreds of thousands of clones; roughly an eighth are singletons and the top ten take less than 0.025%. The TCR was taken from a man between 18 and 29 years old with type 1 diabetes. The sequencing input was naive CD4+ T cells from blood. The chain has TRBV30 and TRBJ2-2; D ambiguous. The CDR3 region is CAWSVLLNTGELFF. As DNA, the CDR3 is TGTGCCTGGAGTGTACTTTTGAACACCGGGGAGCTGTTTTTT. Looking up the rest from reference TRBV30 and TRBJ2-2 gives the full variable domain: SQTIHQWPATLVQPVGSPLSLECTVEGTSNPNLYWYRQAAGRGLQLLFYSVGIGQISSEVPQNLSASRPQDRQFILSSKKLLLSDSGFYLCAWSVLLNTGELFFGEGSRLTVL.